The rows below give T cell receptor beta chains drawn from one sample of a study of cytomegalovirus exposure and HLA in healthy donors. Only in-frame clones appear in the TCRdb table, and some are missing; sequencing was by immunoSEQ multiplex PCR. The top ten clones hold under 15% of a sample with some 110,000 clones, roughly 76% of them seen once. The sequenced sample consisted of PBMCs. The receptors originated from a woman in her fifties or sixties in good health and CMV-seropositive. The conserved cysteine and the conserved F or W are not part of the CDR3 here. The D gene is left open where the match is weak.

len	d_gene	v_gene	j_gene	CDR3aa
15	TRBD2	TRBV4-2	TRBJ2-7	ASSQADAGGPAYEQY
10	-	TRBV2	TRBJ1-4	ASTGEGEKLF
12	TRBD1	TRBV30	TRBJ2-7	AWSEQGPVDEQY
14	TRBD1	TRBV7-6	TRBJ2-2	ASSSVWTGVFGELF
13	TRBD1	TRBV5-4	TRBJ2-7	ASSHIDQGAIEQY
12	-	TRBV6-5	TRBJ1-1	ASSYSRGRTEAF
13	-	TRBV4-2	TRBJ2-7	ASSQEIADSYEQY
14	-	TRBV5-1	TRBJ1-6	ASSSSPQGSNSPLH
13	-	TRBV7-3	TRBJ2-5	ASSPSGSVGETQY
13	TRBD1	TRBV7-3	TRBJ2-5	ASSEGTGWGETQY
12	-	TRBV6-6	TRBJ1-1	ASSYPEYRTEAF
11	-	TRBV25-1	TRBJ1-1	ASSKGVATEAF
14	-	TRBV29-1	TRBJ2-1	SVEDDLDLSYNEQF
18	TRBD2	TRBV18	TRBJ2-7	ASSPRQGLAGTLISFEQY
12	-	TRBV27	TRBJ1-1	ASSFLAGNTEAF
14	-	TRBV28	TRBJ2-3	ASIQGSNKITDTQY
15	-	TRBV19	TRBJ1-1	ASSRRTEFVTNTEAF
11	-	TRBV9	TRBJ1-6	ASSVAFNSPLH
13	-	TRBV5-4	TRBJ2-2	ASSPGAGNTGELF
13	-	TRBV4-2	TRBJ1-4	ASSPTSQGVEKLF
12	-	TRBV18	TRBJ2-7	ASSPGAAVYEQY
11	TRBD1	TRBV30	TRBJ1-2	AWSQGQGARYT
14	-	TRBV4-1	TRBJ1-4	ASSLTTPPGGEKLF
15	TRBD1	TRBV18	TRBJ1-2	ASSPSDRGGGNYGYT
10	-	TRBV27	TRBJ2-7	ASSLSGYEQY
14	TRBD2	TRBV4-3	TRBJ2-1	ASSQVGLAGGNEQF
14	TRBD1	TRBV7-2	TRBJ2-3	ASSPAPGQGRSTQY
12	-	TRBV28	TRBJ1-1	ASSLWDKNTEAF
13	-	TRBV7-9	TRBJ2-7	ASSSVALAPGEQY
16	TRBD2	TRBV12-5	TRBJ2-1	ASGLRLAGIGGHNEQF
12	TRBD1	TRBV2	TRBJ1-5	ASTDRGAYQPQH
11	TRBD1	TRBV2	TRBJ1-2	ASTPDRDNGYT
13	TRBD2	TRBV5-4	TRBJ2-3	ASRSQRGGQDTQY
12	-	TRBV11-2	TRBJ1-5	ASSTGLSNQPQH
13	TRBD1	TRBV27	TRBJ1-5	ASSYGTGDYQPQH
13	TRBD1	TRBV27	TRBJ1-6	ASSSLGTGVSPLH
11	-	TRBV7-8	-	ASSSPDTYEQY
15	TRBD1	TRBV27	TRBJ2-2	ASSPLDRFRNTGELF
14	-	TRBV9	TRBJ1-3	ASSVESAISGNTIY
13	-	TRBV9	TRBJ1-6	ASSAGGLYNSPLH
12	TRBD1	TRBV2	TRBJ1-2	ASSGAGGSYGYT
9	-	TRBV7-2	TRBJ2-1	ASSSLFLVI
10	-	TRBV6-5	TRBJ1-2	ASSKGGVGYT
14	-	TRBV15	TRBJ1-3	ATSRVGTASGNTIY
12	-	TRBV6-1	TRBJ1-1	ASRQTALNTEAF